The 21 T cell receptor beta chains reported below all come from one sample, sequenced in a study of beta chain features in type 1 diabetes. Every bit of the isolated RNA underwent reverse transcription, so sequencing read expressed TCRB transcripts. TCRdb's table, derived via immunoSEQ multiplex PCR, lists solely in-frame clones and lacks some. The repertoire holds over 500,000 clones, with around 15% as singletons. Sample: naive CD4+ T cells from blood. These receptors originate from a man younger than 35 in good health.

This chain uses TRBV4-2 with TRBJ1-6, with TRBD1 identical over 7 bases. The CDR3 extends over 14 amino acids. CDR1 is LGHNA, CDR2 YNFKEQ, per germline. After removal of 3 bases from V and 9 bases from J, the junction contained 5 bases not matched to a gene. CDR3 DNA: TGTGCCAGCAGCCATGACAGGGTGGGTTCACCCCTCCACTTT. Its translation is CASSHDRVGSPLHF.

This clone has only one observation. In nucleotides, the CDR3 is TGCGCCAGCAGCTTGGTACGGCAGGGGAGGACGGGAGAGACTTACGAGCAGTACTTC. It yields the protein CASSLVRQGRTGETYEQYF. The chain recombines TRBV5-1 with TRBJ2-7; D may be TRBD1 or TRBD2 (6 bases each). The CDR3 is 19 residues long. In germline, CDR1 is SGHRS, CDR2 YFSETQ. The ends were cut back, 0 bases at V and 4 bases at J, with 26 bases in the middle.

The V gene is TRBV29-1, the J gene TRBJ2-7; D is uncertain. This CDR3 has 13 amino acids. Germline CDR1 SQVTM, CDR2 ANQGSEA. Deletions cut 6 bases from V and 1 base from J, with 13 bases between. CDR3 nucleotides: TGCAGCGTATCTGGCACGGCATCCTACGAGCAGTACTTC. It encodes CSVSGTASYEQYF.

The CDR3 region is CASSLEGGGRGTDTQYF. CDR3 DNA: TGTGCCAGCAGCTTAGAAGGAGGTGGACGGGGCACAGATACGCAGTATTTT. V gene TRBV7-2 combines with J gene TRBJ2-3; weak D call: TRBD2 (5 bases). The CDR3 consists of 17 residues. Germline CDR1 SGHTA, CDR2 FQGNSA. V lost 1 base and J 1 base, leaving 15 bases between the germline ends.

The chain carries TRBV9 and TRBJ2-7, with 7 bases aligning to TRBD1. The CDR3 contains 14 residues. Germline CDR1 and CDR2: SGDLS and YYNGEE. Trimming at V came to 5 bases and at J to 6 bases, leaving 11 bases not matched to a gene. In DNA form, the CDR3 reads TGTGCCAGCAGTGTCGACAGGGCTGAGGGCGAGCAGTACTTC. Protein product: CASSVDRAEGEQYF.

This clone was recorded a few times. The V call is TRBV29-1, the J call TRBJ1-3; D unclear. V lost 4 bases, J lost 0 bases, and 7 bases lay in between. Per germline, CDR1 SQVTM and CDR2 ANQGSEA. This CDR3 region has 13 residues. DNA for the CDR3: TGCAGCGTTGGCTGGAACTCTGGAAACACCATATATTTT. Protein product: CSVGWNSGNTIYF. The variable domain in full, completed from reference TRBV29-1 and TRBJ1-3, reads SAVISQKPSRDICQRGTSLTIQCQVDSQVTMMFWYRQQPGQSLTLIATANQGSEATYESGFVIDKFPISRPNLTFSTLTVSNMSPEDSSIYLCSVGWNSGNTIYFGEGSWLTVV.

This clone turned up a few times. The chain recombines TRBV2 with TRBJ2-1, with 9 bases that match TRBD1. CDR3 length: 16 amino acids. Germline trimming cut 0 bases from V and 9 bases from J; bases unmatched to any gene: 9. Per germline, CDR1 SNHLY and CDR2 FYNNEI. In DNA form, the CDR3 reads TGTGCCAGCAGTGAAGCAGGAGCCGACAGGGGGAGTGAGCAGTTCTTC. It is translated as CASSEAGADRGSEQFF.

The chain recombines TRBV29-1 with TRBJ1-4; D unclear. Looked up from germline, CDR1 is SQVTM and CDR2 is ANQGSEA. CDR3 length: 13 residues. The V and J ends lost 7 bases and 10 bases respectively, with 19 bases between them. CDR3 in DNA: TGCAGCGCACTTCCCCCCGACGGTCGAAAACTGTTTTTT. It yields the protein CSALPPDGRKLFF.

Only a few counts were recorded for this clone. The chain joins TRBV6-5 to TRBJ2-5; the D is unclear. Trimming took off 2 bases at V and 2 bases at J, with 9 bases between the two ends. This CDR3 region has 14 residues. Germline assignment: CDR1 MNHEY and CDR2 SVGAGI. CDR3 sequence (DNA): TGTGCCAGCAGTTACGGGCGGAATCAAGAGACCCAGTACTTC. Translated, it gives CASSYGRNQETQYF.

V is TRBV10-3 and J is TRBJ2-3; 13 bases map to TRBD2. Per the germline V gene, CDR1 is ENHRY and CDR2 is SYGVKD. V was clipped by 0 bases and J by 5 bases; unmatched bases: 5. This CDR3 has 17 residues. As DNA, the CDR3 is TGTGCCATCAGTGAGTCGAGGACTAGCGGGAGCTTAGATACGCAGTATTTT. It specifies CAISESRTSGSLDTQYF.

The chain's CDR3 is CSVDRDYEQFF. In nucleotides, the CDR3 is TGCAGTGTGGACAGGGACTATGAGCAGTTCTTC. The chain carries TRBV20-1 and TRBJ2-1; TRBD1 matches at 8 bases. The germline CDR1 and CDR2 sequences are DFQATT and SNEGSKA (reference sequence). The CDR3 runs to 11 residues. The trim removed 7 bases at V and 8 bases at J, leaving 4 bases unmatched.

This clone occurred a few times. This chain connects TRBV5-5 to TRBJ1-1; D may be TRBD1 (6 bases). CDR1 is SGHKS and CDR2 is YYEKEE in the germline V gene (reference sequence). V was shortened by 10 bases and J by 2 bases, with 12 bases between the two germline ends. The CDR3 is made up of 12 amino acids. The CDR3 DNA reads TGTGCCGGAGGACAGTTCAACACTGAAGCTTTCTTT. It encodes CAGGQFNTEAFF.

The V call is TRBV7-6, the J call TRBJ2-7; D unresolved. The germline V gene has CDR1 SGHVS and CDR2 FNYEAQ. The length of the CDR3 is 12 residues. Trimming shortened V by 2 bases and J by 3 bases, and 5 bases separated the two germline ends. The CDR3 reads CASSLLFYEQYF. CDR3 in DNA: TGTGCCAGCAGCTTATTATTCTACGAGCAGTACTTC.

The gene calls are TRBV4-2 and TRBJ2-7; TRBD2 agrees at 10 bases. Germline-derived CDR1 and CDR2 are LGHNA and YNFKEQ. Trimming cost V 2 bases and J 3 bases; bases outside gene matches: 7. The length of the CDR3 is 16 residues. CDR3: CASSQYRAGGDYEQYF. The CDR3 nucleotides read TGTGCCAGCAGCCAATATAGAGCGGGAGGGGACTACGAGCAGTACTTC.

This clone has only a few counts. This chain uses TRBV27 with TRBJ1-1; the D gene is possibly TRBD1 (6 bases). The V end lost 3 bases, the J end lost 4 bases, and 12 bases lay between the germline ends. The CDR3 extends over 14 amino acids. The germline CDR1 and CDR2 sequences are MNHEY and SMNVEV (reference sequence). In DNA, the CDR3 is TGTGCCAGCAGTTTGGAGAGGGGGGGCACTGAAGCTTTCTTT. It translates to CASSLERGGTEAFF.

This clone was detected ten times or more. V and J are TRBV10-3 and TRBJ2-1; unclear D gene. From germline, CDR1 is ENHRY and CDR2 SYGVKD. The V end lost 7 bases, the J end lost 5 bases, and 9 bases lay between the germline ends. This CDR3 has 12 amino acids. The CDR3 spells CAITQNNNEQFF. CDR3 DNA sequence: TGTGCCATCACCCAGAATAACAATGAGCAGTTCTTC.

The chain combines TRBV5-1 with TRBJ1-1; D is unclear. The CDR3 is made up of 14 amino acids. The germline V gene has CDR1 SGHRS and CDR2 YFSETQ. Trimming removed 3 bases at V and 1 base at J, with 10 bases between. CDR3 amino acids: CASSSRTGNTEAFF. CDR3 sequence (DNA): TGCGCCAGCAGCTCCCGGACGGGGAACACTGAAGCTTTCTTT.

This clone has more than one count but fewer than ten. The chain joins TRBV9 to TRBJ1-1; TRBD1 matches at 10 bases. The CDR3 is 17 residues long. The trim removed 0 bases at V and 0 bases at J, leaving 5 bases unmatched. The germline V gene encodes CDR1 SGDLS and CDR2 YYNGEE. The CDR3 DNA reads as TGTGCCAGCAGCGTAGAAGGGACAGGGGTCCTGAACACTGAAGCTTTCTTT. Protein: CASSVEGTGVLNTEAFF.

This clone was seen only a few times. The chain is built from TRBV11-1 and TRBJ2-7; D gene unclear. Trimming took 5 bases from V and 3 from J, leaving 5 bases between them. Looked up from germline, CDR1 is SGHAT and CDR2 is FQDESV (reference sequence). The CDR3 is 11 amino acids. The CDR3 DNA follows: TGTGCCAGCAGCGCCTACTACGAGCAGTACTTC. Its protein is CASSAYYEQYF.

The chain combines TRBV7-6 with TRBJ1-1, with no clear D. Trimming shortened V by 5 bases and J by 3 bases, and 13 bases separated the two germline ends. Looked up from germline, CDR1 is SGHVS and CDR2 is FNYEAQ. The CDR3 totals 14 residues. The CDR3 loop is CASSLSRLDTEAFF. CDR3 nucleotide sequence: TGTGCCAGCAGCCTCTCGCGGCTTGACACTGAAGCTTTCTTT.

The rearrangement joins TRBV9 to TRBJ1-1, with TRBD1 matching over 8 bases. The CDR3 sequence is 17 residues long. Trimming took 0 bases from V and 3 from J; bases not matched to a gene: 10. The V gene's germline CDR1 is SGDLS and CDR2 YYNGEE. The CDR3 loop reads CASSVGPSGQADTEAFF. The CDR3, as DNA: TGTGCCAGCAGCGTAGGACCTTCGGGACAGGCGGACACTGAAGCTTTCTTT.